These 25 T cell receptor beta chains originate from one sample sequenced in a study of PD-1 blockade in mismatch repair-deficient tumors. Profiling relied on immunoSEQ multiplex PCR, and the TCRdb table lists in-frame clones only, not all of them. This sample yields about 79,000 clones, of which around 80% are seen a single time; roughly 5.5% belongs to the top ten. The sequenced sample was peripheral blood, obtained 44 weeks after starting pembrolizumab. These receptors were obtained from an adult with mismatch repair-deficient cancer.

The chain has TRBV5-5 and TRBJ1-1; D is uncertain. The germline V gene encodes CDR1 SGHKS and CDR2 YYEKEE (reference sequence). V gave up 4 bases and J gave up 1 base, with 11 bases separating them. The CDR3 extends over 14 amino acids. The chain's CDR3 is CASSPYGENTEAFF. DNA for the CDR3: TGTGCCAGCAGCCCTTATGGGGAGAACACTGAAGCTTTCTTT.

By share of the sample, this clone is medium-sized (0.01 to 0.1%). Other DNA sequences within the sample encode an identical CDR3. The chain employs TRBV7-9 and TRBJ2-7, with a tentative D call TRBD2 (5 bases). The CDR3 covers 12 residues. The V end lost 4 bases, the J end lost 3 bases, and 7 bases lay between the germline ends. Germline V gene sequence: CDR1 SEHNR, CDR2 FQNEAQ (reference sequence). The CDR3 here is CASSSDYYEQYF. The DNA of the CDR3 is TGTGCCAGCAGCTCCGACTACTACGAGCAGTACTTC.

This chain connects TRBV5-4 to TRBJ2-2, with TRBD1 matching 10 bases. Germline CDR1 reads SGHNT; CDR2 reads YYREEE (reference sequence). Trimming cost V 1 base and J 7 bases; bases outside gene matches: 7. The CDR3 sequence is 16 residues long. The CDR3 coding sequence is TGTGCCAGCAGCTTGTTCGGACAGGGGGTTTACGGGGAGCTGTTTTTT. Its translation is CASSLFGQGVYGELFF.

The chain couples TRBV10-3 to TRBJ2-7; 7 nucleotides align to TRBD2. Germline V gene data show CDR1 as ENHRY and CDR2 as SYGVKD. This CDR3 is built from 15 residues. With V trimmed by 0 bases and J by 4 bases, 6 bases remained unmatched. CDR3: CAISESNVGGYEQYF. CDR3 nucleotide sequence: TGTGCCATCAGTGAGTCGAACGTGGGAGGGTACGAGCAGTACTTC.

The CDR3 DNA sequence: TGTGCCAGCAGCGGGGGCCGACAACCAGGTGAGCAGTACTTC. Amino acids: CASSGGRQPGEQYF. V usage is TRBV11-3 and J usage is TRBJ2-5; the D gene is possibly TRBD1 (6 bases). The CDR3 is 14 residues long. The germline gives CDR1 SGHNT, CDR2 YENEEA. Between the trimmed V and J ends, which lost 5 bases and 11 bases, there was a span of 21 bases.

The CDR3 bases are TGCGCCAGCAGCTTGGGTCCCGGATACGAGCAGTACTTC. Its translation is CASSLGPGYEQYF. V gene TRBV5-1 combines with J gene TRBJ2-7; D call uncertain. From germline, CDR1 is SGHRS and CDR2 YFSETQ. V lost 0 bases and J lost 4, with 8 bases in between. The CDR3 totals 13 residues.

This sequence joins TRBV5-1 and TRBJ1-4; D gene ambiguous. This CDR3 is built from 14 residues. With 0 bases removed from V and 5 bases from J, the gap between germline ends came to 8 bases. Germline assignment: CDR1 SGHRS and CDR2 YFSETQ. CDR3 amino acids: CASSLDGTNEKLFF. The CDR3 nucleotides are TGCGCCAGCAGCTTGGACGGAACGAATGAAAAACTGTTTTTT.

V gene TRBV5-8 combines with J gene TRBJ1-5, with a weak D call TRBD1 (5 bases). The CDR3 sequence is 15 residues long. CDR1 and CDR2 from the germline V gene are SGHTS and YDEGEE. V gave up 0 bases and J gave up 4 bases, with 11 bases separating them. CDR3 sequence reads: CASSLGQIRNQPQHF. CDR3 coding DNA: TGTGCCAGCAGCTTGGGACAGATCCGAAATCAGCCCCAGCATTTT.

This chain joins TRBV18 and TRBJ2-5; D unresolved. CDR1 is KGHSH, CDR2 LQKENI, per germline. The V gene lost 0 bases and the J gene lost 4 bases, with 12 bases spanning the gap. The length of the CDR3 is 15 residues. CDR3 amino acids: CASSPPEGRLETQYF. The CDR3 nucleotides are TGTGCCAGCTCACCACCCGAAGGGCGTTTAGAGACCCAGTACTTC.

The CDR3 bases are TGTGCCAGCAGTGCGACAGGGGGTGCTGGGGCCAACGTCCTGACTTTC. Protein product: CASSATGGAGANVLTF. This rearrangement joins TRBV2 to TRBJ2-6; 9 positions match TRBD1. V trimming: 4 bases; J trimming: 2 bases; junction bases outside the gene matches: 3. Per the germline V gene, CDR1 is SNHLY and CDR2 is FYNNEI. CDR3 length equals 16 residues. Full variable domain (missing parts from reference TRBV2 and TRBJ2-6): EPEVTQTPSHQVTQMGQEVILRCVPISNHLYFYWYRQILGQKVEFLVSFYNNEISEKSEIFDDQFSVERPDGSNFTLKIRSTKLEDSAMYFCASSATGGAGANVLTFGAGSRLTVL.

This rearrangement joins TRBV15 to TRBJ1-5, with D unclear. The CDR3 consists of 15 residues. Trimming removed 0 bases at V and 6 bases at J, with 12 bases between. CDR1 LNHNV and CDR2 YYDKDF come from the germline V gene (reference sequence). This CDR3 is CATSRDRVGGQPQHF. DNA for the CDR3: TGTGCCACCAGCAGAGATCGGGTAGGAGGTCAGCCCCAGCATTTT.

The rearrangement uses TRBV27 and TRBJ2-6, with D perhaps TRBD1 (6 bases). V was clipped by 5 bases and J by 4 bases, with 21 bases between them. Germline CDR1 MNHEY, CDR2 SMNVEV (reference sequence). This CDR3 has 18 amino acids. CDR3 nucleotides: TGTGCCAGCAGTCCACTAGGCCAGGGGCTTACGGGGGCCAACGTCCTGACTTTC. It is translated as CASSPLGQGLTGANVLTF.

The chain joins TRBV19 to TRBJ2-3; no clear D gene. This CDR3 has 13 residues. V was trimmed by 10 bases and J by 0 bases, leaving 11 bases between them. The germline V gene has CDR1 LNHDA and CDR2 SQIVND (reference sequence). The CDR3 DNA reads TGTGCCACCCAACATGCTAGCACAGATACGCAGTATTTT. Amino acids: CATQHASTDTQYF.

This chain joins TRBV5-5 and TRBJ1-5, with a tentative D call TRBD1 (5 bases). V lost 3 bases to trimming and J lost 6 bases, with 16 bases between them. CDR1 is SGHKS, CDR2 YYEKEE, per germline (reference sequence). The CDR3 consists of 15 residues. CDR3 residues: CASSSQGRLGQPQHF. DNA of the CDR3: TGTGCCAGCAGCTCGCAGGGTAGACTGGGTCAGCCCCAGCATTTT.

The rearrangement links TRBV18 to TRBJ2-7; 8 bases map to TRBD2. V was clipped by 3 bases and J by 4 bases; unmatched bases: 14. The germline gives CDR1 KGHSH, CDR2 LQKENI. This CDR3 region has 17 residues. The CDR3 DNA reads as TGTGCCAGCTCACCGGGAAGCGGGAGTTCCCAAGGGTACGAGCAGTACTTC. This encodes CASSPGSGSSQGYEQYF. Full variable domain (missing parts from reference TRBV18 and TRBJ2-7): NAGVMQNPRHLVRRRGQEARLRCSPMKGHSHVYWYRQLPEEGLKFMVYLQKENIIDESGMPKERFSAEFPKEGPSILRIQQVVRGDSAAYFCASSPGSGSSQGYEQYFGPGTRLTVT.

The chain combines TRBV4-2 with TRBJ2-1; 8 nucleotides match TRBD1. The CDR3 has 16 amino acids. The ends lost 5 bases at V and 2 bases at J; junction bases unmatched: 8. CDR1 LGHNA and CDR2 YNFKEQ come from the germline V gene. CDR3 residues: CASSSLDRGTYNEQFF. The CDR3 bases are TGTGCCAGCAGCAGTCTCGACAGGGGAACCTACAATGAGCAGTTCTTC.

This clone was observed a single time. CDR3 nucleotide sequence: TGTGCCAGTGCGGGCCAGGGGGCCTACAATCAGCCCCAGCATTTT. Translation gives CASAGQGAYNQPQHF. This sequence joins TRBV19 and TRBJ1-5, with TRBD1 identical over 8 bases. Germline CDR1 is LNHDA and CDR2 is SQIVND (reference sequence). This CDR3 has 15 residues. J lost 3 bases, V lost 8 bases, and 9 bases had no gene match.

This chain connects TRBV11-3 to TRBJ1-1; tentatively, D is TRBD1 (5 bases). V was cut by 0 bases and J by 3 bases, with 17 bases left in between. The CDR3 is 17 residues long. Germline assignment: CDR1 SGHNT and CDR2 YENEEA. The CDR3 loop reads CASSLDLLGRDYTEAFF. The CDR3 nucleotides read TGTGCCAGCAGCTTAGATCTTCTGGGCAGGGACTACACTGAAGCTTTCTTT. Using reference TRBV11-3 and TRBJ1-1 for the parts outside the CDR3, the full variable domain is EAGVVQSPRYKIIEKKQPVAFWCNPISGHNTLYWYLQNLGQGPELLIRYENEEAVDDSQLPKDRFSAERLKGVDSTLKIQPAELGDSAVYLCASSLDLLGRDYTEAFFGQGTRLTVV.

CDR3 sequence (DNA): TGTGCCAGCAGCTTGGTGGGGCTCACTGAAGCTTTCTTT. Protein product: CASSLVGLTEAFF. The chain joins TRBV5-6 to TRBJ1-1; a weak D match, TRBD1 (5 bases). Per the germline V gene, CDR1 is SGHDT and CDR2 is YYEEEE. V was clipped by 0 bases and J by 4 bases, with 7 bases between them. The CDR3 has 13 residues.

J is TRBJ1-5 and V is TRBV7-9; TRBD1 is a possible D gene (5 bases). Germline V gene data show CDR1 as SEHNR and CDR2 as FQNEAQ (reference sequence). The ends were cut back, 5 bases at V and 3 bases at J, with 17 bases in the middle. The CDR3 contains 16 residues. CDR3 sequence (DNA): TGTGCCAGCAGCCCCGGGACGGTAAATTTCAATCAGCCCCAGCATTTT. Its translation: CASSPGTVNFNQPQHF. Supplemented by reference TRBV7-9 and TRBJ1-5, the full variable domain reads DTGVSQNPRHKITKRGQNVTFRCDPISEHNRLYWYRQTLGQGPEFLTYFQNEAQLEKSRLLSDRFSAERPKGSFSTLEIQRTEQGDSAMYLCASSPGTVNFNQPQHFGDGTRLSIL.

This sequence joins TRBV7-9 and TRBJ1-3; D gene ambiguous. Trimming removed 3 bases from V and 1 base from J, with 4 bases in between. CDR1 and CDR2 from the germline V gene are SEHNR and FQNEAQ (reference sequence). The CDR3 spans 13 residues. This CDR3 is CASSLFSGNTIYF. The CDR3 bases are TGTGCCAGCAGCTTGTTTTCTGGAAACACCATATATTTT.

CDR3 bases: TGTGCCAGCAGCCCATTAGCGGGAGATACGCAGTATTTT. Translation gives CASSPLAGDTQYF. The chain carries TRBV7-8 and TRBJ2-3, with TRBD2 identical over 7 bases. The CDR3 is 13 amino acids. Germline-derived CDR1 and CDR2 are SGHVS and FQNEAQ. V lost 5 bases and J lost 5; bases outside the gene matches: 4.

The rearrangement links TRBV7-3 to TRBJ2-6, with D hard to call. The V gene lost 10 bases and the J gene lost 0 bases, with 7 bases spanning the gap. The CDR3 extends over 13 amino acids. CDR1 is SGHTA and CDR2 is FQGTGA in the germline V gene. The CDR3 is CATSPSGANVLTF. CDR3 coding DNA: TGTGCCACGAGTCCCTCTGGGGCCAACGTCCTGACTTTC.

CDR3 sequence reads: CASAPGLAGPLYNEQFF. The DNA for the CDR3 is TGTGCTAGTGCTCCCGGACTAGCGGGACCCCTTTACAATGAGCAGTTCTTC. The chain employs TRBV12-5 and TRBJ2-1; 12 nucleotides agree with TRBD2. The length of the CDR3 is 17 residues. Germline lookup yields CDR1 LGHNT and CDR2 FRNRAP. V was pared by 7 bases and J by 4 bases, with 11 bases of the junction left unmatched. Supplemented by reference TRBV12-5 and TRBJ2-1, the full variable domain reads DARVTQTPRHKVTEMGQEVTMRCQPILGHNTVFWYRQTMMQGLELLAYFRNRAPLDDSGMPKDRFSAEMPDATLATLKIQPSEPRDSAVYFCASAPGLAGPLYNEQFFGPGTRLTVL.

The V and J genes are TRBV30 and TRBJ2-1, with TRBD2 matching 13 bases. Germline V CDR1 and CDR2: GTSNPN, SVGIG (reference sequence). Trimming cost V 5 bases and J 4 bases; bases outside gene matches: 17. The CDR3 consists of 19 residues. The DNA for the CDR3 is TGTGCCTGGTCCCACATCTCACTAGCGGGAGGGCCGCAGTACAATGAGCAGTTCTTC. Translating gives CAWSHISLAGGPQYNEQFF.